This is a list of T cell receptor beta chains from one sample in a study of CD8 T cells in ankylosing spondylitis. TCRdb reprocessed the 5' RACE reads via MiXCR and lists one record per CDR3 protein. The data show 400,000 or so distinct CDR3 sequences, around 26% seen once. Sequenced: blood, either unsorted or a sorted T cell fraction (not recorded which). The origin of the receptors is a male donor with ankylosing spondylitis. The CDR3 runs from the conserved cysteine through the conserved F or W. A D gene is named only where the DNA matches it firmly. Not every row has a clone size; where given, it reads once, few, many or a size class.

j_call d_call v_call clone_size cdr3_nt cdr3_aa
TRBJ1-5 TRBD1 TRBV7-2 few TGTGCCAGCAGCCCCAGCTGGGACAGGTCAAATCAGCCCCAGCATTTT CASSPSWDRSNQPQHF
TRBJ1-5 . TRBV20-1 . TGCAGTGCCCGGGGCGGTAGGGGATTCGGGCAGCCTGGGCTCCAGCATTTT CSARGGRGFGQPGLQHF
TRBJ2-5 TRBD2 TRBV2 . TGTGCCAGCAACAAGGTCAGGGAGGGGGAGACCCAGTACTTC CASNKVREGETQYF
TRBJ2-3 . TRBV7-2 many TGTGCCAGCAGCTTACAAACATATAGCACAGATACGCAGTATTTT CASSLQTYSTDTQYF
TRBJ1-2 . TRBV19 . TGTGCCAGTAGTATCAGCAGGCAAGCTATCTATGGCTACACCTTC CASSISRQAIYGYTF
TRBJ2-1 TRBD2 TRBV24-1 once TGTGCCACCAGTGACCAAACTAGCGGGATGTACAATGAGCAGTTCTTC CATSDQTSGMYNEQFF
TRBJ1-3 TRBD1 TRBV5-1 few TGCGCCAGCAGCTCACAGGGGCCCTCTGGAAACACCATATATTTT CASSSQGPSGNTIYF
TRBJ2-2 . TRBV12-3/TRBV12-4 few TGTGCCAGCGCCCCTCGAATGGGTCCCGGGGAGCTGTTTTTT CASAPRMGPGELFF
TRBJ1-6 . TRBV3-1 . TGTGCCAGCAGCCCCGGTGGAGGGTCGAATTCATCCCTCCACTTT CASSPGGGSNSSLHF
TRBJ2-5 . TRBV6-5 . TGTGCCAGCAGTTCGGCCCTAGAATCGGTGGAGACCCAGTACTTC CASSSALESVETQYF
TRBJ2-3 . TRBV20-1 many TGCAGTGCTAGAGTCGGGCGTAGCGGCACAGATACGCAGTATTTT CSARVGRSGTDTQYF
TRBJ2-7 TRBD2 TRBV4-2 . TGTGCCAGCAGCCAAGATCGGACTAGCGGACCCTACGAGCAGTACTTC CASSQDRTSGPYEQYF
TRBJ1-5 . TRBV20-1 . TGCAGTGCTAGAAAAGGGAACAATCAGCCCCAGCATTTT CSARKGNNQPQHF
TRBJ1-5 . TRBV20-1 . TGCAGTGCTAGAGACTACAGGGATGGAAGCAATCAGCCCCAGCATTTT CSARDYRDGSNQPQHF
TRBJ2-5 . TRBV20-1 few TGCAGTCCGACCGGACGGAGCTTCCAAGAGACCCAGTACTTC CSPTGRSFQETQYF
TRBJ1-1 . TRBV5-1 . TGCGCCAGCAGCTTGTCACACAACACTGAAGCTTTCTTT CASSLSHNTEAFF
TRBJ1-4 . TRBV20-1 few TGCAGTGCTCCCGGGACCTCTAATGAAAAACTGTTTTTT CSAPGTSNEKLFF
TRBJ2-3 . TRBV20-1 few TGCAGTGCGAGGGGGGGCAGGGGGCTTTCAGATACGCAGTATTTT CSARGGRGLSDTQYF
TRBJ1-1 TRBD1 TRBV27 . TGTGCCAGCAGTTTGAGGGGACAGGGGAACACTGAAGCTTTCTTT CASSLRGQGNTEAFF
TRBJ2-6 . TRBV7-2 few TGTGCCAGCAGCTTAACCCCATCCTCCTCTGGGGCCAACGTCCTGACTTTC CASSLTPSSSGANVLTF
TRBJ1-6 . TRBV11-2 . TGTGCCAGCAGCTTAGCAGTTCTACGTTCACCCCTCCACTTT CASSLAVLRSPLHF
TRBJ2-5 TRBD2 TRBV7-2 few TGTGCCAGCAGCGGTGGACTAGCGGGAGAAGAGACCCAGTACTTC CASSGGLAGEETQYF
TRBJ2-5 TRBD2 TRBV24-1 . TGTGCCACCAGTGATGGCGGGGGGCGCCGGGAGACCCAGTACTTC CATSDGGGRRETQYF
TRBJ1-3 . TRBV6-1 . TGTGCCAGCAGTGAGAAGGTATCCTCCTCTGGAAACACCATATATTTT CASSEKVSSSGNTIYF
TRBJ2-3 . TRBV27 few TGTGCCAGCAGTTGGACTGCCTGGGGAGATACGCAGTATTTT CASSWTAWGDTQYF
TRBJ1-1 TRBD1 TRBV7-2 few TGTGCCAGCAAGGACAGGGAGGAGAACACTGAAGCTTTCTTT CASKDREENTEAFF
TRBJ1-5 TRBD1 TRBV20-1 few TGCAGTGCCCTCGGACAGGGGCCCATATTGGGCAATCAGCCCCAGCATTTT CSALGQGPILGNQPQHF
TRBJ2-6 TRBD2 TRBV18 . TGTGCCAGCTCATCGGGACTAACACAGGTTAGGGCCAACGTCCTGACTTTC CASSSGLTQVRANVLTF
TRBJ1-1 . TRBV11-2 . TGTGCCAGCAGTGACCCGGTCGGGACTCCGAACACTGAAGCTTTCTTT CASSDPVGTPNTEAFF
TRBJ2-1 . TRBV7-8 . TGTGCCAGCAGCTCAGTTCCAGGGTACAATGAGCAGTTCTTC CASSSVPGYNEQFF
TRBJ2-2 . TRBV20-1 few TGCAGTGCTAGAGATCGAGTCCACAACACCGGGGAGCTGTTTTTT CSARDRVHNTGELFF